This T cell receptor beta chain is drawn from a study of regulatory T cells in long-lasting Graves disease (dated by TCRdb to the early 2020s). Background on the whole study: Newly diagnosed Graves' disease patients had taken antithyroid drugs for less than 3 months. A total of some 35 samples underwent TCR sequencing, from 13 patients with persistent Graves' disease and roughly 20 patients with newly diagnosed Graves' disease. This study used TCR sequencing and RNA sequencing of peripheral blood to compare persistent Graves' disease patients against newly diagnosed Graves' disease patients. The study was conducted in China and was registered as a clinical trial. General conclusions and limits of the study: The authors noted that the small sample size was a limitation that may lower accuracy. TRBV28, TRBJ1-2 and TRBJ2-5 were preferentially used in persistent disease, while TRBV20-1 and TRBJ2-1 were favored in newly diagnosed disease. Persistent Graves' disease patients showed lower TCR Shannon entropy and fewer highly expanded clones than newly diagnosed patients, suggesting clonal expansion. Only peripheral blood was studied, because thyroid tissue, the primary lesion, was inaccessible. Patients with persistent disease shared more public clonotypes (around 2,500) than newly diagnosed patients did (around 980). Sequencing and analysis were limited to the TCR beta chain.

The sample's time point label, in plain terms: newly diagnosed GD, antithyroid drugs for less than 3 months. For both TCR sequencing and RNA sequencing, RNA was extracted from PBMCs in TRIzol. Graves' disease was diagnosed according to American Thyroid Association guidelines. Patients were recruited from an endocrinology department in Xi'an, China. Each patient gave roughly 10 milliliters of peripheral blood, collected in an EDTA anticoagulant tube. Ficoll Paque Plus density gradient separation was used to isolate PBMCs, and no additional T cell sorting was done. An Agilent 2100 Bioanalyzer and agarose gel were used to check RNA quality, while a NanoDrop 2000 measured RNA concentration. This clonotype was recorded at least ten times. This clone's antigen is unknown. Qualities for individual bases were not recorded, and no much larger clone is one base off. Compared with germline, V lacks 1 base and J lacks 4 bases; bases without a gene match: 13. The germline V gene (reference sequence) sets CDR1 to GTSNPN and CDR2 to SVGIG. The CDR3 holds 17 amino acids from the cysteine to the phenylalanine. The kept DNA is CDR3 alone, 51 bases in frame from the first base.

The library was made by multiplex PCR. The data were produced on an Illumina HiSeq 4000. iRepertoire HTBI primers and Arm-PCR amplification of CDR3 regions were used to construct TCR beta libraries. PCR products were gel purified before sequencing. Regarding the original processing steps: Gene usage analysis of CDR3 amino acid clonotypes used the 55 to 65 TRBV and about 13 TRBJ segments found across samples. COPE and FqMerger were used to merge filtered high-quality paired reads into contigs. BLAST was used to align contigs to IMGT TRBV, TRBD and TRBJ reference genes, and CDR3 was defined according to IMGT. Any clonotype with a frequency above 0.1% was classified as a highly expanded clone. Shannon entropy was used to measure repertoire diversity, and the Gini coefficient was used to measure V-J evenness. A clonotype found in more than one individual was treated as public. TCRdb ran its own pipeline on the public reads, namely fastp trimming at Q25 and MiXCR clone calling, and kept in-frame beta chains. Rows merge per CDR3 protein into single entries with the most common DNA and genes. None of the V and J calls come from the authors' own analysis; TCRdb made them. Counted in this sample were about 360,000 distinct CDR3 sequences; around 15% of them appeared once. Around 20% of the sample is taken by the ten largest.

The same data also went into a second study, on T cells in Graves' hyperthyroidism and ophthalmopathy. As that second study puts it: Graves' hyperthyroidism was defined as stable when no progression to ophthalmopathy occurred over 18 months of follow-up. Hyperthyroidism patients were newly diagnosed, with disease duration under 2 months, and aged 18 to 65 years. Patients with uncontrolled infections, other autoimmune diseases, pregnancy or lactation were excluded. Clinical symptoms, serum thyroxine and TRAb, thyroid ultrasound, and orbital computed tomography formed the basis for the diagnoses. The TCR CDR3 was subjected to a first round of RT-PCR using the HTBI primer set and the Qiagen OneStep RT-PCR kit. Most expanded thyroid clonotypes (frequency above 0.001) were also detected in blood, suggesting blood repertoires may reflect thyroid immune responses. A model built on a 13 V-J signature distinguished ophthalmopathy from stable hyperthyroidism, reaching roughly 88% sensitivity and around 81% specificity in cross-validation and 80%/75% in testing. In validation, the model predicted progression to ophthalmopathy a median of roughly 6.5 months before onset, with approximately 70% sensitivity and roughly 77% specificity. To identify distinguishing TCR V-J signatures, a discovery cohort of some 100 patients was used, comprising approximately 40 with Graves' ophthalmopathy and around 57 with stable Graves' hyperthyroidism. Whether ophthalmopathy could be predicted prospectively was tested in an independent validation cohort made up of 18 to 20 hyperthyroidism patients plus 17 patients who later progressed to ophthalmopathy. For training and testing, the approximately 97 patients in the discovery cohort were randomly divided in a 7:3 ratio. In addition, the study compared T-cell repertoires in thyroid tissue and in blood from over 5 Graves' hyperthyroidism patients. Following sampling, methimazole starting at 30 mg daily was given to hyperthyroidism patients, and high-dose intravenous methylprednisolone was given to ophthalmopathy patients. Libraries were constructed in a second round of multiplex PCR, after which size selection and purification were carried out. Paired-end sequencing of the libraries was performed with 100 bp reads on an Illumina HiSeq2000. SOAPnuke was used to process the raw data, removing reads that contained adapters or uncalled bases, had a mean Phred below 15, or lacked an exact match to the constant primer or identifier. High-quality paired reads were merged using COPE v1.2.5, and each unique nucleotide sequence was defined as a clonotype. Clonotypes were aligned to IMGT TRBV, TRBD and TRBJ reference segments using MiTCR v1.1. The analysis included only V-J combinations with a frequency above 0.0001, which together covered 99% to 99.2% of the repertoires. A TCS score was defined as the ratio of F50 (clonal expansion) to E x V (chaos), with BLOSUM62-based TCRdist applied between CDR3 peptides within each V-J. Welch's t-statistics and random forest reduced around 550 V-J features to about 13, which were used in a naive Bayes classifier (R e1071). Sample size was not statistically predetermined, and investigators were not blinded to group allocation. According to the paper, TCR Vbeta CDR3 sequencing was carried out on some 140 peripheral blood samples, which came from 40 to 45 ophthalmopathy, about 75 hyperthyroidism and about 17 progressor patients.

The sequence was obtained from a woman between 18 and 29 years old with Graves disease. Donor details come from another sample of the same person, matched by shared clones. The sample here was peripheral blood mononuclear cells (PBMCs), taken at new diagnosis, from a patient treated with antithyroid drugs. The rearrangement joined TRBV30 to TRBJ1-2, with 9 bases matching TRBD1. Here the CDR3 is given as CAWSGDRVWICRYGYTF. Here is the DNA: TGTGCCTGGAGTGGGGACAGGGTCTGGATTTGCCGCTATGGCTACACCTTC.